This T cell receptor (beta chain) was identified during a study of beta chain features in type 1 diabetes. Remarks on this clone: Its antigen is as yet unknown.

The CDR3 has 16 amino acids. The germline V gene encodes CDR1 SGHRS and CDR2 YFSETQ. Deletions cut 0 bases from V and 0 bases from J, with 9 bases between. Of the isolated RNA, all was reverse transcribed, and so the sequenced material was expressed TCRB transcripts. Libraries were prepared by immunoSEQ multiplex PCR; TCRdb keeps only in-frame clonotypes and omits some of them. Among hundreds of thousands of clones listed, more than 12% were seen once. Study-wide results and caveats: People with Type 1 diabetes carried modestly yet significantly shorter TCRB CDR3s in all four CD4+ subsets. It was among patients, rather than healthy donors, that naive, central memory and Treg TCRB repertoires appeared more similar.

The sequencing input was naive CD4+ T cells from blood. The J gene is TRBJ1-4, the V gene TRBV5-1; TRBD1 is a possible D gene (6 bases). The source is a man aged 18 to 30 with type 1 diabetes. DNA of the CDR3: TGCGCCAGCAGCTTGGGACAGGCGGCAACTAATGAAAAACTGTTTTTT. Its protein is CASSLGQAATNEKLFF. The whole variable domain, filled in from reference TRBV5-1 and TRBJ1-4, reads KAGVTQTPRYLIKTRGQQVTLSCSPISGHRSVSWYQQTPGQGLQFLFEYFSETQRNKGNFPGRFSGRQFSNSRSEMNVSTLELGDSALYLCASSLGQAATNEKLFFGSGTQLSVL.